Each of the 16 T cell receptor beta chains below was sequenced from the same sample in a study of cytomegalovirus exposure and HLA in healthy donors. The PCR employed 60 Vbeta primers together with 13 Jbeta primers. Clones were read by immunoSEQ multiplex PCR, and TCRdb kept only the in-frame ones, dropping some. Of 200,000 to 300,000 clones listed, approximately 84% were seen once; the top ten hold about 2%. Sequenced material: PBMCs. The source of these receptors is a woman between 40 and 50 years old in good health and CMV-seropositive.

This chain uses TRBV29-1 with TRBJ2-7, with 7 bases that match TRBD1. Trimming removed 5 bases from V and 6 bases from J; junction bases left unmatched: 10. Germline V gene lookup returns CDR1 SQVTM and CDR2 ANQGSEA. This CDR3 has 13 residues. CDR3 bases: TGCAGCGTTCGGACAGGAGGAAGTTCCGAGCAGTACTTC. Protein product: CSVRTGGSSEQYF.

The count of this clone is one. V is TRBV25-1 and J is TRBJ2-2; weak D call: TRBD2 (5 bases). Trimming removed 4 bases at V and 1 base at J, with 10 bases between. Germline V lookup: CDR1 MGHDK, CDR2 SYGVNS. The CDR3 has 15 residues. The CDR3 coding sequence is TGTGCCAGCAGTGGATACCGGGAGAACACCGGGGAGCTGTTTTTT. Encoded protein: CASSGYRENTGELFF.

This chain links TRBV28 with TRBJ1-1; no reliable D call. The CDR3 sequence is 13 residues long. The ends were cut back, 5 bases at V and 0 bases at J, with 7 bases in the middle. Germline assignment: CDR1 MDHEN and CDR2 SYDVKM. CDR3 DNA: TGTGCCAGCAGTCTTTCAGTGAACACTGAAGCTTTCTTT. Translated: CASSLSVNTEAFF.

This clone was recorded only once. The rearrangement joins TRBV28 to TRBJ1-1; D uncertain. Per the germline V gene, CDR1 is MDHEN and CDR2 is SYDVKM. With 3 bases removed from V and 5 bases from J, the gap between germline ends came to 10 bases. The CDR3 loop spans 13 amino acids. CDR3 nucleotides: TGTGCCAGCAGTTTGGAAGGGAGGACTGAAGCTTTCTTT. Its translation is CASSLEGRTEAFF.

This clone was counted once. CDR3 coding DNA: TGTGCCAGCAGCTTGGGGGCAGGGTTTAGCTCTGGGGCCAACGTCCTGACTTTC. Protein product: CASSLGAGFSSGANVLTF. The rearrangement links TRBV5-4 to TRBJ2-6; the D gene is possibly TRBD1 (5 bases). The CDR3 is 18 amino acids. Germline V lookup: CDR1 SGHNT, CDR2 YYREEE (reference sequence). With 0 bases removed from V and 0 bases from J, the gap between germline ends came to 13 bases.

In this sample, this clone turned up a few times. The chain is built from TRBV9 and TRBJ1-2, with D unresolved. Germline V gives CDR1 SGDLS, CDR2 YYNGEE. There are 13 residues in the CDR3. The V end was cut by 4 bases, the J end by 7 bases, with 14 bases between. The DNA of the CDR3 is TGTGCCAGCAGCCGCGACGGAGGATCTGGCTACACCTTC. Translating it yields CASSRDGGSGYTF.

CDR3 sequence: CASSHDIDYEQYF. CDR3 nucleotides: TGTGCCAGCTCACATGATATAGACTACGAGCAGTACTTC. J is TRBJ2-7 and V is TRBV18; D ambiguous. Germline loops: CDR1 KGHSH, CDR2 LQKENI. The CDR3 sequence is 13 residues long. With 4 bases removed from V and 3 bases from J, the gap between germline ends came to 10 bases.

This chain joins TRBV25-1 and TRBJ2-1; a possible D gene is TRBD2 (6 bases). This CDR3 has 15 amino acids. Deletions cut 3 bases from V and 8 bases from J, with 17 bases between. CDR1 MGHDK and CDR2 SYGVNS come from the germline V gene. The CDR3 DNA sequence: TGTGCCAGCAGTGAGTCATCGGGAGTGGTTGATGAGCAGTTCTTC. As protein: CASSESSGVVDEQFF.

V usage is TRBV7-2 and J usage is TRBJ2-1; the match to TRBD2 covers 11 bases. CDR1 and CDR2 (germline): SGHTA, FQGNSA. The CDR3 totals 16 residues. V was pared by 5 bases and J by 15 bases, with 18 bases of the junction left unmatched. The CDR3 DNA follows: TGTGCCAGCAGCCCCCAAGGGGGACTAGCGGATGCCAACGGGTTCTTC. Its translation: CASSPQGGLADANGFF.

V usage is TRBV6-6 and J usage is TRBJ2-1; 9 positions match TRBD1. There are 13 residues in the CDR3. V was clipped by 11 bases and J by 7 bases; unmatched bases: 9. CDR1 and CDR2 from the germline V gene are MNHNY and SVGAGI (reference sequence). CDR3 DNA: TGTGCCTCCCGGGACAGGGATGCAAATGAGCAGTTCTTC. Its protein is CASRDRDANEQFF.

This clone was counted a few times. The rearrangement links TRBV5-6 to TRBJ2-5, with a weak D call TRBD1 (6 bases). Germline V gene lookup returns CDR1 SGHDT and CDR2 YYEEEE. The V gene lost 2 bases and the J gene lost 7 bases, with 18 bases spanning the gap. There are 15 residues in the CDR3. The CDR3 loop reads CASSFQGLIRGTQYF. DNA for the CDR3: TGTGCCAGCAGCTTTCAGGGGTTAATTCGCGGGACCCAGTACTTC.

The genes are TRBV11-1 and TRBJ2-7, with a tentative D call TRBD2 (5 bases). V was clipped by 8 bases and J by 3 bases, with 11 bases between them. Germline loops: CDR1 SGHAT, CDR2 FQDESV (reference sequence). The CDR3 has 12 amino acids. In DNA form, the CDR3 reads TGTGCCAGCGCCCCGGCGGGCTACGAGCAGTACTTC. This sequence encodes CASAPAGYEQYF.

As concerns this clone: The sample carries other DNA sequences with the same CDR3. The genes are TRBV9 and TRBJ2-5; D ambiguous. V lost 0 bases to trimming and J lost 5 bases, with 11 bases between them. This CDR3 comprises 14 residues. Germline CDR1 and CDR2: SGDLS and YYNGEE. The CDR3 coding sequence is TGTGCCAGCAGCGTAGGTGGCCCCGGGGAGACCCAGTACTTC. Translated: CASSVGGPGETQYF.

The J gene is TRBJ2-6, the V gene TRBV6-5; TRBD1 agrees at 7 bases. CDR1 is MNHEY and CDR2 is SVGAGI in the germline V gene. Trimming cost V 7 bases and J 2 bases; bases outside gene matches: 5. CDR3 length: 15 amino acids. CDR3 region: CASMPQGAGANVLTF. As DNA, the CDR3 is TGTGCCAGCATGCCCCAGGGGGCTGGGGCCAACGTCCTGACTTTC.

This chain uses TRBV30 with TRBJ2-5, with 13 bases lining up with TRBD2. Germline lookup yields CDR1 GTSNPN and CDR2 SVGIG (reference sequence). This CDR3 is 15 amino acids long. With V trimmed by 4 bases and J by 7 bases, 9 bases remained unmatched. The CDR3 nucleotides read TGTGCCTGGACCGGGGGACTAGCGGGAATAGGGACCCAGTACTTC. As protein: CAWTGGLAGIGTQYF.

This rearrangement joins TRBV6-1 to TRBJ2-3; 12 bases are a match to TRBD2. V lost 6 bases to trimming and J lost 5 bases; unmatched junction nucleotides: 9. The CDR3 totals 16 residues. CDR1 is MNHNS and CDR2 is SASEGT in the germline V gene. CDR3 DNA sequence: TGTGCCAGCAGCGAACTAGCGGGAGGCCGGGGAGATACGCAGTATTTT. Translated, it gives CASSELAGGRGDTQYF.